The 26 T cell receptor beta chains listed next were all sequenced from one sample in a study of T cell responses to AZD1222 COVID-19 vaccine. The table came from immunoSEQ multiplex PCR; TCRdb's copy has only in-frame clones and leaves some out. The data hold some 150,000 clones, with 65% to 90% observed a single time. The sample in question was peripheral blood, obtained 28 days after the second dose of the MenACWY control vaccine. The receptor source for this set is an adult who received the MenACWY meningococcal vaccine as a control.

The V gene is TRBV14, the J gene TRBJ1-6; maybe TRBD1 (6 bases). Per the germline V gene, CDR1 is SGHDN and CDR2 is FVKESK. The V end was cut by 3 bases, the J end by 6 bases, with 15 bases between. The CDR3 covers 16 residues. Written as DNA, the CDR3 is TGTGCCAGCAGCCACCTAATAGGGGGGGTTAATTCACCCCTCCACTTT. Translated, it gives CASSHLIGGVNSPLHF.

The rearrangement joins TRBV5-1 to TRBJ2-1, with 9 bases matching TRBD2. With V trimmed by 0 bases and J by 6 bases, 4 bases remained unmatched. Germline CDR1 reads SGHRS; CDR2 reads YFSETQ. The CDR3 has 15 residues. CDR3 nucleotide sequence: TGCGCCAGCAGCTTGGGTAGCGGGGGTCCCAATGAGCAGTTCTTC. Amino acid sequence: CASSLGSGGPNEQFF. Filled out from reference TRBV5-1 and TRBJ2-1, the complete variable domain reads KAGVTQTPRYLIKTRGQQVTLSCSPISGHRSVSWYQQTPGQGLQFLFEYFSETQRNKGNFPGRFSGRQFSNSRSEMNVSTLELGDSALYLCASSLGSGGPNEQFFGPGTRLTVL.

This rearrangement joins TRBV7-9 to TRBJ1-5; 7 bases line up with TRBD1. The junction had 2 bases not matched to a gene; V was cut back by 3 bases and J by 3 bases. Germline CDR1 and CDR2: SEHNR and FQNEAQ (reference sequence). The CDR3 length is 14 residues. The CDR3 protein is CASSLTGYNQPQHF. The CDR3 DNA reads TGTGCCAGCAGCTTGACAGGGTACAATCAGCCCCAGCATTTT.

This chain links TRBV7-3 with TRBJ2-7, with 9 bases aligning to TRBD2. The germline V gene has CDR1 SGHTA and CDR2 FQGTGA. This CDR3 is 14 amino acids long. The V gene end was trimmed by 5 bases and the J gene end by 2 bases; junction bases not matched to a gene: 4. The chain's CDR3 is CASSPSGDTYEQYF. Here the CDR3 DNA reads TGTGCCAGCAGCCCTAGCGGGGATACCTACGAGCAGTACTTC.

This clone was detected only once. The chain recombines TRBV6-1 with TRBJ2-7; the match to TRBD1 covers 9 bases. Germline V CDR1 and CDR2: MNHNS, SASEGT. V lost 2 bases and J lost 6; bases outside the gene matches: 5. The CDR3 is made up of 14 amino acids. CDR3 residues: CASSESGQGTEQYV. The CDR3 coding sequence is TGTGCCAGCAGTGAATCGGGACAGGGAACCGAGCAGTACGTC.

This chain joins TRBV24-1 and TRBJ1-2; weak D call: TRBD1 (5 bases). This CDR3 contains 15 residues. Looked up from germline, CDR1 is KGHDR and CDR2 is SFDVKD. The V end was cut by 4 bases, the J end by 3 bases, with 14 bases between. Here the CDR3 DNA reads TGTGCCACCAGTGAAGGGACCCCGTTGGACTATGGCTACACCTTC. It encodes CATSEGTPLDYGYTF.

Here the CDR3 DNA reads TGTGCCAGCAGCTTAGATCAGGGGTTGTACACCGGGGAGCTGTTTTTT. It specifies CASSLDQGLYTGELFF. The chain links TRBV7-6 to TRBJ2-2; D possibly corresponds to TRBD1 (6 bases). Germline V gene data show CDR1 as SGHVS and CDR2 as FNYEAQ. This CDR3 spans 16 amino acids. V lost 1 base and J 3 bases, leaving 12 bases between the germline ends.

This rearrangement joins TRBV5-1 to TRBJ2-7; 11 positions agree with TRBD2. V trimming: 3 bases; J trimming: 3 bases; junction bases outside the gene matches: 8. The CDR3 totals 16 residues. In germline, CDR1 is SGHRS, CDR2 YFSETQ. The CDR3 here is CASSSPRLAGNYEQYF. In DNA, the CDR3 is TGCGCCAGCAGCTCCCCGCGACTAGCGGGAAACTACGAGCAGTACTTC.

This sequence joins TRBV6-6 and TRBJ2-7; no clear D gene. Germline V gene data show CDR1 as MNHNY and CDR2 as SVGAGI (reference sequence). V lost 6 bases to trimming and J lost 3 bases, with 6 bases between them. The CDR3 extends over 11 amino acids. The CDR3 bases are TGTGCCAGCAGGGGCCACTACGAGCAGTACTTC. Amino acids: CASRGHYEQYF.

This clone was detected a few times. The rearrangement uses TRBV7-2 and TRBJ2-7; D is unresolved. V shed 5 bases and J shed 3 bases, with 8 bases lying between them. This CDR3 is 12 amino acids long. Germline V CDR1 and CDR2: SGHTA, FQGNSA. This CDR3 is CASSETSYEQYF. CDR3 DNA sequence: TGTGCCAGCAGCGAAACGAGCTACGAGCAGTACTTC.

The V call is TRBV6-5, the J call TRBJ2-6; no reliable D call. The germline gives CDR1 MNHEY, CDR2 SVGAGI. Trimming removed 5 bases at V and 2 bases at J, with 4 bases between. CDR3 length: 13 amino acids. Here the CDR3 DNA reads TGTGCCAGCAGTCTCGCTGGGGCCAACGTCCTGACTTTC. This codes for CASSLAGANVLTF.

V gene TRBV19 combines with J gene TRBJ1-2; the D gene is possibly TRBD1 (5 bases). Trimming shortened V by 6 bases and J by 3 bases, and 14 bases separated the two germline ends. Germline CDR1 LNHDA, CDR2 SQIVND (reference sequence). The CDR3 runs to 14 residues. CDR3 loop: CASSLVGVHYGYTF. CDR3 bases: TGTGCCAGTAGCTTAGTGGGGGTACACTATGGCTACACCTTC.

The chain couples TRBV23-1 to TRBJ1-2; D is unclear. TRBV23-1 is sorted into the ORF group, with uncertain function. Trimming shortened V by 1 base and J by 3 bases, and 15 bases separated the two germline ends. The CDR3 is 16 residues long. CDR3 residues: CASSQWAGSPYYGYTF. For the CDR3, the DNA is TGCGCCAGCAGTCAATGGGCGGGTTCCCCTTACTATGGCTACACCTTC.

The CDR3 protein is CASSFAVTTGAEAFF. The CDR3 DNA reads as TGTGCCAGCAGTTTTGCCGTTACAACAGGGGCTGAAGCTTTCTTT. The rearrangement links TRBV28 to TRBJ1-1, with TRBD1 matching 7 bases. V dropped 3 bases and J dropped 6; count of bases not matched to a gene: 10. This CDR3 has 15 amino acids. In germline, CDR1 is MDHEN, CDR2 SYDVKM.

The V call is TRBV29-1, the J call TRBJ2-7, with D possibly called TRBD1 or TRBD2 (6 bases each). V lost 7 bases and J 2 bases, leaving 12 bases between the germline ends. The CDR3 totals 12 residues. Per the germline V gene, CDR1 is SQVTM and CDR2 is ANQGSEA. CDR3 sequence reads: CSAGGATYEQYF. The CDR3 DNA follows: TGCAGCGCCGGGGGCGCGACCTACGAGCAGTACTTC.

The genes are TRBV9 and TRBJ2-2, with 8 bases aligning to TRBD1. V was clipped by 5 bases and J by 6 bases; unmatched bases: 9. This CDR3 is built from 15 residues. CDR1 is SGDLS and CDR2 is YYNGEE in the germline V gene. The CDR3, as DNA: TGTGCCAGCAGACCCGGGACAGGAGACTCCGGGGAGCTGTTTTTT. Encoded protein: CASRPGTGDSGELFF.

This clone was seen only a few times. The chain carries TRBV19 and TRBJ1-5; the D is unclear. Trimming took 10 bases from V and 8 from J, leaving 9 bases between them. The CDR3 is 10 amino acids. Germline V gene data show CDR1 as LNHDA and CDR2 as SQIVND (reference sequence). CDR3 residues: CAIGDEPQHF. CDR3 bases: TGTGCCATTGGGGATGAGCCCCAGCATTTT.

The genes are TRBV19 and TRBJ1-1, with D uncertain. V was trimmed by 7 bases and J by 4 bases, leaving 13 bases between them. In germline, CDR1 is LNHDA, CDR2 SQIVND (reference sequence). This CDR3 contains 13 residues. The CDR3 DNA reads as TGTGCCAGTACCCCGGGGATAGGCACTGAAGCTTTCTTT. Amino acid sequence: CASTPGIGTEAFF.

V usage is TRBV5-8 and J usage is TRBJ1-1; possibly TRBD1 for D (6 bases). Deletions cut 0 bases from V and 7 bases from J, with 13 bases between. The CDR3 is 14 amino acids. The germline V gene has CDR1 SGHTS and CDR2 YDEGEE. The CDR3 bases are TGTGCCAGCAGCTTGGCCGGTAGGGGGTTTGAAGCTTTCTTT. This encodes CASSLAGRGFEAFF.

This clone was found once. The rearrangement joins TRBV19 to TRBJ2-1, with TRBD2 matching over 12 bases. J gave up 6 bases and V 5 bases, and 8 bases lay outside the gene matches. The CDR3 is made up of 16 amino acids. Germline V gives CDR1 LNHDA, CDR2 SQIVND (reference sequence). In DNA, the CDR3 is TGTGCCAGTAGTGCGACTAGCGGGAGTTTTTTCAATGAGCAGTTCTTC. Translated, it gives CASSATSGSFFNEQFF.

The CDR3 DNA reads TGCGCCAGCAGCCAGGGGTTCCAAGCCAAAAACATTCAGTACTTC. The encoded protein is CASSQGFQAKNIQYF. This rearrangement joins TRBV5-1 to TRBJ2-4, with TRBD1 as a possible D gene (6 bases). Germline V CDR1 and CDR2: SGHRS, YFSETQ. The CDR3 has 15 amino acids. Trimming left V 4 bases short and J 0 bases short, with 11 bases between.

The J gene is TRBJ2-3, the V gene TRBV11-2, with 7 positions matching TRBD2. Germline V gene sequence: CDR1 SGHAT, CDR2 FQNNGV. This CDR3 is 16 amino acids long. V lost 1 base and J lost 1; bases outside the gene matches: 5. The CDR3 reads CASSLVRGRGTDTQYF. For the CDR3, the DNA is TGTGCCAGCAGCTTAGTCCGGGGGAGGGGCACAGATACGCAGTATTTT. Full variable domain (outside the CDR3, taken from reference TRBV11-2 and TRBJ2-3): EAGVAQSPRYKIIEKRQSVAFWCNPISGHATLYWYQQILGQGPKLLIQFQNNGVVDDSQLPKDRFSAERLKGVDSTLKIQPAKLEDSAVYLCASSLVRGRGTDTQYFGPGTRLTVL.

In DNA form, the CDR3 reads TGTGCCAGCAGCTCCCTGGAGGGACACCGGGTTGTCGGCTACACCTTC. Residues: CASSSLEGHRVVGYTF. V and J are TRBV7-9 and TRBJ1-2, with D possibly matching TRBD1 (6 bases). The CDR3 spans 16 residues. Trimming stripped 4 bases from V and 8 bases from J, with 23 bases between. The V gene's germline CDR1 is SEHNR and CDR2 FQNEAQ (reference sequence).

The chain employs TRBV21-1 and TRBJ2-5; the table calls TRBD1, which could not be checked here. TRBV21-1 is flagged as a pseudogene. CDR3 size: 16 residues. Written as DNA, the CDR3 is TGTGCCAGCAGCAAAGAAGACTGGCAGGGTGAAGAGACCCAGTACTTC. Encoded protein: CASSKEDWQGEETQYF.

The chain is built from TRBV7-9 and TRBJ2-1; D remains ambiguous. V was pared by 3 bases and J by 7 bases, with 7 bases between. Germline V gives CDR1 SEHNR, CDR2 FQNEAQ (reference sequence). CDR3 length equals 12 residues. Here the CDR3 reads CASSFVGNEQFF. CDR3 DNA sequence: TGTGCCAGCAGCTTCGTAGGGAATGAGCAGTTCTTC.

The chain has TRBV5-1 and TRBJ1-3, with unresolved D. The V and J ends lost 2 bases and 0 bases respectively, with 9 bases between them. The CDR3 is 15 residues long. Germline loops: CDR1 SGHRS, CDR2 YFSETQ. CDR3 loop: CASSFYSSSGNTIYF. CDR3 DNA sequence: TGCGCCAGCAGCTTTTATTCCAGCTCTGGAAACACCATATATTTT. Drawing the rest from reference TRBV5-1 and TRBJ1-3, the complete variable domain is KAGVTQTPRYLIKTRGQQVTLSCSPISGHRSVSWYQQTPGQGLQFLFEYFSETQRNKGNFPGRFSGRQFSNSRSEMNVSTLELGDSALYLCASSFYSSSGNTIYFGEGSWLTVV.